What follows are 27 T cell receptor beta chains derived from one specimen sequenced in a study of shared clonotypes between healthy human individuals. TCRdb keeps only in-frame clones here, not all; method: immunoSEQ multiplex PCR. The table has about 2.3 million clones, 85% to 95% seen once. The sequencing input was naive CD4+ T cells from PBMCs. Regarding subset: CD45RA+ positively selected. Source of these receptors: a man between 18 and 29 years old in good health. Some clones in this sample may be carry-over from other donors' samples.

The chain carries TRBV7-2 and TRBJ2-2, with D unresolved. V lost 5 bases and J 4 bases, leaving 8 bases between the germline ends. CDR1 and CDR2 (germline): SGHTA, FQGNSA. This CDR3 has 13 amino acids. The CDR3 loop reads CASSPDLTGELFF. In nucleotides, the CDR3 is TGTGCCAGCAGCCCGGATCTCACCGGGGAGCTGTTTTTT. Full variable domain (remainder filled in from reference TRBV7-2 and TRBJ2-2): GAGVSQSPSNKVTEKGKDVELRCDPISGHTALYWYRQSLGQGLEFLIYFQGNSAPDKSGLPSDRFSAERTGGSVSTLTIQRTQQEDSAVYLCASSPDLTGELFFGEGSRLTVL.

In regard to this clone: Other DNA sequences within the sample encode an identical CDR3. The CDR3 DNA sequence: TGTGCCTGGAGTGTTCGGAGCCAAGAGACCCAGTACTTC. This codes for CAWSVRSQETQYF. This chain links TRBV30 with TRBJ2-5; D is ambiguous. Germline loops: CDR1 GTSNPN, CDR2 SVGIG (reference sequence). Trimming shortened V by 0 bases and J by 1 base, and 6 bases separated the two germline ends. There are 13 residues in the CDR3.

The CDR3 DNA follows: TGCAGCGTTGTAGCTGGTAATACGAACACCGGGGAGCTGTTTTTT. Amino acids: CSVVAGNTNTGELFF. The chain uses TRBV29-1 and TRBJ2-2; D gene unclear. This CDR3 is 15 amino acids long. V gave up 4 bases and J gave up 0 bases, with 12 bases separating them. CDR1 and CDR2 (germline): SQVTM, ANQGSEA.

V is TRBV19 and J is TRBJ2-5, with 12 nucleotides matching TRBD2. This CDR3 is 14 amino acids long. The junction had 4 bases not matched to a gene; V was cut back by 6 bases and J by 5 bases. Germline CDR1 and CDR2: LNHDA and SQIVND (reference sequence). CDR3 amino acids: CASSRTSGTETQYF. The CDR3 DNA sequence: TGTGCCAGTAGCAGGACTAGCGGGACGGAGACCCAGTACTTC.

This clone was seen only once. The chain combines TRBV18 with TRBJ2-4; D is uncertain. The ends were cut back, 3 bases at V and 11 bases at J, with 17 bases in the middle. The CDR3 consists of 14 residues. The germline gives CDR1 KGHSH, CDR2 LQKENI. CDR3 residues: CASSPPSQEQLQYF. The CDR3, as DNA: TGTGCCAGCTCACCTCCCAGCCAGGAGCAACTTCAGTACTTC.

The chain couples TRBV5-4 to TRBJ1-5; D is possibly TRBD1 (6 bases). Germline V gene data show CDR1 as SGHNT and CDR2 as YYREEE (reference sequence). Between the trimmed V and J ends, which lost 4 bases and 2 bases, there was a span of 13 bases. This CDR3 has 15 residues. This CDR3 reads CASSLGAGGNQPQHF. The CDR3 coding sequence is TGTGCCAGCAGCCTGGGGGCAGGCGGCAATCAGCCCCAGCATTTT.

This sequence joins TRBV11-2 and TRBJ2-5; 7 bases map to TRBD1. Per the germline V gene, CDR1 is SGHAT and CDR2 is FQNNGV. This CDR3 has 16 amino acids. The V gene end was trimmed by 4 bases and the J gene end by 5 bases; junction bases not matched to a gene: 13. CDR3 sequence: CASSSTRDSLWETQYF. CDR3 DNA sequence: TGTGCCAGCAGCTCCACCCGGGACAGTCTTTGGGAGACCCAGTACTTC.

The gene calls are TRBV19 and TRBJ1-1; D is undetermined. CDR3 length: 12 amino acids. Trimming shortened V by 4 bases and J by 11 bases, and 14 bases separated the two germline ends. Looked up from germline, CDR1 is LNHDA and CDR2 is SQIVND (reference sequence). The CDR3 region has the DNA TGTGCCAGTAGTAACACGGGAGTGTGGGCTTTCTTT. Translating gives CASSNTGVWAFF.

The chain couples TRBV14 to TRBJ1-1; D is perhaps TRBD1 (5 bases). V lost 7 bases and J lost 5, with 14 bases in between. Per germline, CDR1 SGHDN and CDR2 FVKESK. The CDR3 is 13 residues long. The DNA of the CDR3 is TGTGCCAGCAATGTTCAGGGAGGGACTGAAGCTTTCTTT. Residues: CASNVQGGTEAFF. The variable domain in full, with the rest retrieved from reference TRBV14 and TRBJ1-1, is EAGVTQFPSHSVIEKGQTVTLRCDPISGHDNLYWYRRVMGKEIKFLLHFVKESKQDESGMPNNRFLAERTGGTYSTLKVQPAELEDSGVYFCASNVQGGTEAFFGQGTRLTVV.

This clone has only one observation. The chain recombines TRBV6-1 with TRBJ2-7; D is undetermined. The germline V and J ends were trimmed by 7 bases and 4 bases, with 11 bases remaining between them. There are 12 residues in the CDR3. From germline, CDR1 is MNHNS and CDR2 SASEGT. CDR3 nucleotides: TGTGCCAGCACGGAGCTAGGGTACGAGCAGTACTTC. Its translation: CASTELGYEQYF.

The chain joins TRBV28 to TRBJ1-5; a possible D gene is TRBD1 (5 bases). CDR3 length: 15 amino acids. V lost 7 bases to trimming and J lost 0 bases, with 13 bases between them. Germline V gene lookup returns CDR1 MDHEN and CDR2 SYDVKM. In DNA, the CDR3 is TGTGCCAGCACGGGGTGGGGGAATAGCAATCAGCCCCAGCATTTT. This gives the protein CASTGWGNSNQPQHF.

The chain employs TRBV18 and TRBJ1-2, with D tentatively TRBD1 (5 bases). V shed 3 bases and J shed 2 bases, with 10 bases lying between them. The germline gives CDR1 KGHSH, CDR2 LQKENI. This CDR3 contains 14 residues. This CDR3 reads CASSPPTANYGYTF. CDR3 sequence (DNA): TGTGCCAGCTCACCGCCGACAGCGAACTATGGCTACACCTTC.

This chain links TRBV4-3 with TRBJ1-2; TRBD1 might be the D (5 bases). V dropped 0 bases and J dropped 3 bases, with 8 bases sitting between them. Germline CDR1 is LGHNA and CDR2 is YSLEER. CDR3 size: 14 residues. The CDR3 reads CASSQDVGDYGYTF. CDR3 in DNA: TGCGCCAGCAGCCAAGACGTAGGGGACTATGGCTACACCTTC.

This rearrangement joins TRBV27 to TRBJ2-5, with a possible D match to TRBD2 (5 bases). Trimming took off 0 bases at V and 5 bases at J, with 7 bases between the two ends. The CDR3 contains 13 residues. Germline V lookup: CDR1 MNHEY, CDR2 SMNVEV (reference sequence). Here the CDR3 reads CASSLSRTETQYF. In nucleotides, the CDR3 is TGTGCCAGCAGTTTATCCCGGACTGAGACCCAGTACTTC.

The rearrangement joins TRBV28 to TRBJ2-1; D uncertain. This CDR3 is built from 15 residues. V gave up 10 bases and J gave up 6 bases, with 22 bases separating them. Germline lookup yields CDR1 MDHEN and CDR2 SYDVKM. The CDR3 nucleotides read TGTGCCACGCTCCAAACGGTCTTTCGTGTCAATGAGCAGTTCTTC. Translation: CATLQTVFRVNEQFF.

V and J are TRBV2 and TRBJ1-1, with D possibly matching TRBD1 (6 bases). Trimming left V 0 bases short and J 1 base short, with 12 bases between. The length of the CDR3 is 16 residues. Per germline, CDR1 SNHLY and CDR2 FYNNEI. The CDR3 is CASSEAMGAGNTEAFF. The CDR3 coding sequence is TGTGCCAGCAGTGAAGCGATGGGGGCCGGGAACACTGAAGCTTTCTTT.

The chain has TRBV7-9 and TRBJ2-1, with D perhaps TRBD1 or TRBD2 (5 bases each). CDR3 size: 13 residues. The V and J ends lost 1 base and 9 bases respectively, with 10 bases between them. CDR1 and CDR2 (germline): SEHNR, FQNEAQ (reference sequence). CDR3 loop: CASSLVEGSEQFF. The CDR3 nucleotides are TGTGCCAGCAGCTTAGTCGAGGGGAGTGAGCAGTTCTTC.

This sequence joins TRBV5-1 and TRBJ2-3; 11 bases are shared with TRBD1. The CDR3 is made up of 17 amino acids. CDR1 is SGHRS, CDR2 YFSETQ, per germline. J lost 4 bases, V lost 7 bases, and 14 bases had no gene match. As DNA, the CDR3 is TGCGCCAGCGCCCCGACACCCGGGACAGGGGGATCAGATACGCAGTATTTT. Translating it yields CASAPTPGTGGSDTQYF.

The chain links TRBV5-1 to TRBJ1-2; 7 bases are a match to TRBD1. Trimming at V came to 4 bases and at J to 4 bases, leaving 7 bases not matched to a gene. The length of the CDR3 is 14 residues. Germline assignment: CDR1 SGHRS and CDR2 YFSETQ. This chain's CDR3 is CASSTQTGAYGYTF. CDR3 in DNA: TGCGCCAGCAGCACCCAAACAGGGGCCTATGGCTACACCTTC. Variable domain in full (rest from reference TRBV5-1 and TRBJ1-2): KAGVTQTPRYLIKTRGQQVTLSCSPISGHRSVSWYQQTPGQGLQFLFEYFSETQRNKGNFPGRFSGRQFSNSRSEMNVSTLELGDSALYLCASSTQTGAYGYTFGSGTRLTVV.

The J gene is TRBJ1-1, the V gene TRBV14; D uncertain. The CDR3 extends over 12 amino acids. Trimming cost V 1 base and J 6 bases, with 6 bases left between them. Germline V gene sequence: CDR1 SGHDN, CDR2 FVKESK. Written as DNA, the CDR3 is TGTGCCAGCAGCCAAGGACGGGCTGAAGCTTTCTTT. Translated: CASSQGRAEAFF.

The chain links TRBV7-8 to TRBJ2-1; D is perhaps TRBD2 (6 bases). The CDR3 consists of 15 residues. CDR1 is SGHVS and CDR2 is FQNEAQ in the germline V gene. Trimming stripped 3 bases from V and 3 bases from J, with 12 bases between. The CDR3 bases are TGTGCCAGCAGCTTCCGTAGCGGAAGCTACAATGAGCAGTTCTTC. It specifies CASSFRSGSYNEQFF.

The chain has TRBV4-1 and TRBJ2-2, with 7 nucleotides matching TRBD1. V lost 8 bases, J lost 5 bases, and 11 bases stayed unmatched. This CDR3 has 15 amino acids. The germline CDR1 and CDR2 sequences are MGHRA and YSYEKL. CDR3 DNA: TGCGCCAGCTCCCAACAGGGGTCCGGTACCGGGGAGCTGTTTTTT. It encodes CASSQQGSGTGELFF.

V and J are TRBV30 and TRBJ2-1; no clear D gene. Germline CDR1 and CDR2: GTSNPN and SVGIG (reference sequence). The CDR3 loop spans 13 amino acids. The V end was cut by 3 bases, the J end by 3 bases, with 9 bases between. The CDR3 loop is CAWREQSYNEQFF. CDR3 in DNA: TGTGCCTGGAGAGAACAGAGCTACAATGAGCAGTTCTTC.

The chain uses TRBV6-4 and TRBJ1-2, with 8 nucleotides matching TRBD1. The length of the CDR3 is 15 residues. With V trimmed by 4 bases and J by 2 bases, 6 bases remained unmatched. Per the germline V gene, CDR1 is MRHNA and CDR2 is SNTAGT. As DNA, the CDR3 is TGTGCCAGCAGTGCGGAGACAGGGGAAAACTATGGCTACACCTTC. Protein: CASSAETGENYGYTF.

The chain couples TRBV6-5 to TRBJ2-7; 8 bases match TRBD2. Losses at the gene ends were 6 bases for V and 5 bases for J; bases not matched to a gene: 12. This CDR3 has 15 residues. Germline CDR1 reads MNHEY; CDR2 reads SVGAGI. The CDR3 DNA sequence: TGTGCCAGCAGGGGGACTAGGGGTAATCTACACGAGCAGTACTTC. Its protein product is CASRGTRGNLHEQYF.

Turning to this clone: Other DNA variants within this sample encode the same CDR3. This chain uses TRBV5-1 with TRBJ2-7; 8 positions match TRBD2. There are 12 residues in the CDR3. Germline CDR1 is SGHRS and CDR2 is YFSETQ. V lost 5 bases and J lost 3; bases outside the gene matches: 1. CDR3 in amino acids: CASSRGGYEQYF. CDR3 DNA: TGCGCCAGCAGTCGGGGGGGCTACGAGCAGTACTTC.

V gene TRBV7-9 combines with J gene TRBJ1-3, with D possibly matching TRBD1 (6 bases). Germline V gene lookup returns CDR1 SEHNR and CDR2 FQNEAQ (reference sequence). The germline V and J ends were trimmed by 4 bases and 0 bases, with 10 bases remaining between them. CDR3 length: 15 residues. CDR3 sequence reads: CASSSRGISGNTIYF. CDR3 nucleotide sequence: TGTGCCAGCAGCTCCAGGGGAATCTCTGGAAACACCATATATTTT.